A selection of T cell receptor beta chains follows, all from one sample in a study of long-term antiretroviral therapy in people with HIV. Method: immunoSEQ multiplex PCR; TCRdb's copy keeps in-frame clones and lacks some. The profile shows about 24,000 clones, about four fifths of them singletons. The sample here was unsorted PBMCs, taken 0.7 years before starting antiretroviral therapy. The receptors here all came from a man aged 25-45 years with HIV. Each CDR3 is given with its conserved first and last residue. A D gene is named only where the DNA matches it firmly. Some rows have no size entry. The others give once, few or many, or a class for an expanded clone.

TRBJ2-4	-	-	TRBV7-2	CASSARSTDTFTKNIQYF	TGTGCCAGCAGCGCGAGATCGACAGATACCTTTACCAAAAACATTCAGTACTTC
TRBJ1-4	-	-	TRBV7-9	CASSLGRGEPEKLFF	TGTGCCAGCAGCTTAGGCCGGGGGGAGCCTGAAAAACTGTTTTTT
TRBJ1-2	-	once	TRBV9	CASSADPGDPRGYTF	TGTGCCAGCAGCGCGGATCCGGGAGATCCGCGGGGCTACACCTTC
TRBJ2-7	TRBD1	-	TRBV27	CASRTGTGGHEQYF	TGTGCCAGCAGGACCGGGACAGGGGGTCATGAGCAGTACTTC
TRBJ2-7	TRBD1	-	TRBV11-2	CASSLGTGSPYEQYF	TGTGCCAGCAGCCTAGGGACAGGGTCCCCCTACGAGCAGTACTTC
TRBJ2-6	-	-	TRBV6-4	CASSTMAGANVLTF	TGTGCCAGCTCAACCATGGCTGGGGCCAACGTCCTGACTTTC
TRBJ1-4	-	once	TRBV30	CAWDPGSGNNEKLFF	TGTGCCTGGGACCCAGGGTCAGGGAATAATGAAAAACTGTTTTTT
TRBJ2-1	-	-	TRBV5-1	CASSFDVNEQFF	TGCGCCAGCAGCTTCGACGTCAATGAGCAGTTCTTC
TRBJ2-2	-	-	TRBV5-1	CASRSREGSNTGELFF	TGCGCCAGCCGATCCCGCGAGGGTTCGAACACCGGGGAGCTGTTTTTT
TRBJ1-4	TRBD1	-	TRBV27	CASSLSRTGAYEKLFF	TGTGCCAGCAGTTTATCCAGGACAGGGGCGTATGAAAAACTGTTTTTT
TRBJ1-5	-	-	TRBV19	CASSIEGGQPQHF	TGTGCCAGTAGTATAGAGGGGGGGCAGCCCCAGCATTTT
TRBJ2-7	-	few	TRBV7-9	CASIPTPTSQEQYF	TGTGCCAGCATCCCTACCCCTACTTCTCAAGAGCAGTACTTC
TRBJ1-2	-	few	TRBV25-1	CASSESRIYGYTF	TGTGCCAGCAGTGAATCGCGGATCTATGGCTACACCTTC
TRBJ1-2	TRBD1	once	TRBV5-1	CASSRDRNYGYTF	TGCGCCAGCAGCCGGGACAGGAACTATGGCTACACCTTC
TRBJ2-5	TRBD1	-	TRBV7-8	CASSSTGVAQETQYF	TGTGCCAGCAGCTCCACAGGGGTGGCCCAAGAGACCCAGTACTTC
TRBJ2-3	-	medium-sized	TRBV11-2	CASSDPGDTQYF	TGTGCCAGCAGCGATCCTGGGGATACGCAGTATTTT
TRBJ2-3	-	-	TRBV15	CATSRDGARGKRITDTQYF	TGTGCCACCAGCAGAGATGGGGCCCGGGGAAAGAGAATAACAGATACGCAGTATTTT
TRBJ1-1	-	-	TRBV19	CASSLPPGAATEAFF	TGTGCCAGTAGTCTTCCCCCGGGGGCCGCCACTGAAGCTTTCTTT
TRBJ2-6	-	-	TRBV7-8	CASSLAPPTGSGSGANVLTF	TGTGCCAGCAGCTTAGCTCCCCCTACAGGGAGTGGCTCTGGGGCCAACGTCCTGACTTTC
TRBJ1-6	TRBD1	few	TRBV6-5	CASSMDRLWGGPLHF	TGTGCCAGCAGTATGGACAGGCTTTGGGGTGGACCCCTCCACTTT
TRBJ1-6	TRBD1	-	TRBV30	CAWHLGGTGNSPLHF	TGTGCCTGGCACCTGGGAGGGACAGGGAATTCACCCCTCCACTTT
TRBJ2-1	TRBD1	-	TRBV9	CASSVDPWQGANNEQFF	TGTGCCAGCAGCGTAGATCCGTGGCAGGGGGCCAACAATGAGCAGTTCTTC
TRBJ1-1	-	-	TRBV6-6	CASSYTDPGEAFF	TGTGCCAGCAGTTACACGGATCCTGGGGAAGCTTTCTTT
TRBJ2-7	-	-	TRBV19	CASSDLGRNYEQYF	TGTGCCAGTAGTGACCTCGGGAGAAACTACGAGCAGTACTTC
TRBJ2-5	-	-	TRBV18	CASSPVPMGAATQYF	TGTGCCAGCTCACCGGTCCCAATGGGGGCCGCTACCCAGTACTTC
TRBJ2-3	-	once	TRBV9	CASSVPATDTQYF	TGTGCCAGCAGCGTACCAGCCACAGATACGCAGTATTTT
TRBJ2-7	TRBD2	once	TRBV19	CASSIIAGETYEQYF	TGTGCCAGTAGTATAATAGCGGGGGAGACCTACGAGCAGTACTTC
TRBJ2-7	TRBD2	-	TRBV4-1	CASSQDVGTSGGAYEQYF	TGCGCCAGCAGCCAAGATGTCGGGACTAGCGGGGGGGCCTACGAGCAGTACTTC
TRBJ2-7	TRBD2	-	TRBV28	CASSWAGGSYEQYF	TGTGCCAGCAGTTGGGCAGGCGGGAGTTACGAGCAGTACTTC
TRBJ2-7	-	once	TRBV9	CASSPDPGVASYEQYF	TGTGCCAGCAGCCCAGACCCCGGGGTAGCTTCCTACGAGCAGTACTTC
TRBJ1-6	-	-	TRBV6-4	CASSEAFRANSPLHF	TGTGCCAGCAGTGAAGCCTTTCGGGCAAATTCACCCCTCCACTTT
TRBJ2-1	-	-	TRBV6-5	CASSLGHNEQFF	TGTGCCAGCAGTTTAGGACACAATGAGCAGTTCTTC
TRBJ2-7	TRBD1	-	TRBV27	CASSFRVAGGNPGEQYF	TGTGCCAGCAGTTTTCGGGTGGCAGGGGGCAATCCGGGTGAGCAGTACTTC
TRBJ1-2	-	-	TRBV18	CASSPTGTSLYGYTF	TGTGCCAGCTCACCGACCGGGACTAGTCTCTATGGCTACACCTTC
TRBJ1-4	TRBD1	-	TRBV6-5	CASSIPGQGNEKLFF	TGTGCCAGCAGTATACCGGGACAGGGAAACGAAAAACTGTTTTTT
TRBJ2-1	TRBD2	once	TRBV29-1	CSVAKSQVLAGVGEQFF	TGCAGCGTCGCCAAATCTCAGGTACTAGCGGGAGTTGGGGAGCAGTTCTTC
TRBJ2-1	TRBD1	-	TRBV15	CATSRGDRDNEQFF	TGTGCCACCAGCAGAGGGGACAGGGACAATGAGCAGTTCTTC
TRBJ2-2	TRBD2	-	TRBV10-3	CAISGTSGGSNTGELFF	TGTGCCATCAGTGGGACTAGCGGGGGTTCGAACACCGGGGAGCTGTTTTTT
TRBJ1-1	TRBD1	few	TRBV19	CASSVDRTGRTFF	TGTGCCAGTAGTGTCGATCGGACAGGTAGGACTTTCTTT
TRBJ1-1	-	-	TRBV11-2	CASSLSSGYVEAFF	TGTGCCAGCAGCCTTTCCTCGGGATACGTCGAAGCTTTCTTT
TRBJ2-6	-	-	TRBV9	CASCWTYQTKSGQRPDF	TGTGCCAGCTGCTGGACGTATCAAACAAAGTCGGGCCAACGTCCTGACTTC